A selection of T cell receptor beta chains follows, all from one sample in a study of control samples from healthy donors and cancer patients. The method was immunoSEQ multiplex PCR; TCRdb's version includes in-frame clones alone and lacks a portion of them. This sample yields about 40,000 clones, of which roughly 90% are seen a single time; around 4% belongs to the top ten. Source material: blood. The receptors stem from a woman aged 50 to 65 in good health. Each CDR3 is given with its conserved first and last residue. The D gene is left open where the match is weak. Clone size appears in some rows only: once, few, many, or a class for an expanded clone.

J gene | V gene | D gene | clone size | CDR3 DNA | CDR3 protein
TRBJ1-6 | TRBV13 | NA | NA | TGTGCCAGCAGCCCGGGGGGTAGCTCCTATAATTCACCCCTCCACTTT | CASSPGGSSYNSPLHF
TRBJ1-2 | TRBV28 | NA | NA | TGTGCCAGCAGCTATATAGTCTCTGGAGGCTACACCTTC | CASSYIVSGGYTF
TRBJ1-2 | TRBV19 | NA | NA | TGTGCCAGTAGTATAGCCAGGAACTATGGCTACACCTTC | CASSIARNYGYTF
TRBJ2-1 | TRBV6-2/TRBV6-3 | TRBD2 | NA | TGTGCCAGCAGTTACTCAGCAACTAGCGGGGTCTACAATGAGCAGTTCTTC | CASSYSATSGVYNEQFF
TRBJ2-7 | TRBV6-4 | NA | NA | TGTGCCTCTATTGGGGACGAGCAGTACTTC | CASIGDEQYF
TRBJ1-2 | TRBV7-9 | NA | NA | TGTGCCAGCAGACCAAACACGGGCCGAAGTGGTGGCTACACCTTC | CASRPNTGRSGGYTF
TRBJ1-1 | TRBV5-8 | NA | once | TGTGCCAGCAGCTTGCAGGGGCCCGGGATGGCTTTCTTT | CASSLQGPGMAFF
TRBJ1-3 | TRBV4-3 | NA | once | TGCGCCAGCAGCACTAGCTCTGGAAACACCATATATTTT | CASSTSSGNTIYF
TRBJ1-2 | TRBV19 | TRBD1 | NA | TGTGCCAGTAGTAGAACAGGGGTCAACGCTAACTATGGCTACACCTTC | CASSRTGVNANYGYTF
TRBJ1-5 | TRBV6-6 | NA | NA | TGTGCCAGCAGTTACCCTCGGGAAGGGAACAATCAGCCCCAGCATTTT | CASSYPREGNNQPQHF